Described below is a single TCR beta chain sequence and its context. No cognate antigen has been identified for it. It has no much larger one-base neighbor in the sample; base qualities were not kept. Collaborating institutions collected whole blood in K2EDTA tubes following their own protocols. For TCRbeta analysis, collaborators shipped samples as frozen whole blood, isolated PBMCs, or DNA extracted from either of those sample types. The CDR3 has 14 amino acids, counting the end cysteine and phenylalanine. Kept here is only the CDR3 DNA, which spans 42 bases and is read in frame from base 1. V ends up 4 bases short and J 7 bases short, with an unmatched junction base count of 5. Per the germline V gene, SGHRS is the CDR1 and YFSETQ is the CDR2. These data originate in a study of blood T cell repertoires in COVID-19 (dated by TCRdb to about 2020). Study-level background: Samples covering the acute and convalescent phases of COVID-19 were provided by collaborators in the United States, Italy and Spain. The repertoires were released in a freely available public database meant as a resource for research on the immune response to SARS-CoV-2. Samples came from the ongoing ImmuneRACE study (first 160 participants) plus 1,254 subjects from 6 global collaborators. HLA class I and class II types, where available, came from metadata supplied by the sample provider rather than from assay-based typing. The prospective study material was composed of cDNA or gDNA derived from T cells, B-cell-depleted T cells, or PBMCs. Nearly every sample came with metadata listing a de-identified subject ID, COVID-19 status, age in years and sex. Deeply sampled blood TCRbeta repertoires from subjects exposed to, actively infected with, or recovered from COVID-19 were included in the dataset.

TCRbeta CDR3 regions were amplified from genomic DNA by means of the immunoSEQ Assay, a bias-controlled multiplex PCR. The study's own analysis went as follows. The number of nucleated cells in each sample was estimated by amplification of reference gene primers within the assay. To quantify the absolute abundance of each unique TCRbeta CDR3 rearrangement, sequence reads were collapsed and filtered. For each sample, productive Simpson clonality was calculated as the square root of Simpson's diversity index over productive rearrangements. Imported from immuneACCESS, the table was reduced by TCRdb to in-frame sequences with V and J called. These copies leave out some clones; in studies compared against another copy, an unresolved V gene accounts for under half, and the cause of the remainder is not known. V and J calls and clone size are as listed in that table; D and trimming were resolved from the DNA. Within this sample are some 64,000 clones, with just under 80% of them counted one time only. The ten largest clones add up to 5.5% to 7% of the sample.

General study outcomes and caveats: Clinical and demographic metadata were provided uncurated, with the amount varying by source and participant.

This TCR was sampled from a woman in her sixties with acute or convalescent COVID-19. The chain joins TRBV5-1 to TRBJ1-4; 9 of the junction bases match TRBD1. The material sequenced was peripheral blood. The sequence in DNA is TGCGCCAGCAGCCCGGACAGGGGCTTTGAAAAACTGTTTTTT. The translation is CASSPDRGFEKLFF.